The clone carrying this T cell receptor beta chain showed up many times. The sample is drawn from a study of regulatory T cells in long-lasting Graves disease. Construction of TCR beta libraries relied on iRepertoire HTBI primers and on Arm-PCR targeting CDR3 regions. TCRdb independently ran MiXCR on the multiplex PCR reads; one entry per CDR3 protein. The repertoire includes a few hundred thousand distinct CDR3 sequences, approximately 15% of them detected once, and over 7.5% sits in the top ten. Trimming took 3 bases from V and 3 from J, leaving 7 bases between them. Germline CDR1 and CDR2: DFQATT and SNEGSKA (reference sequence). The CDR3 sequence is 12 residues long. Time point indicated: newly diagnosed GD, antithyroid drugs for less than 3 months. TCR sequences were obtained from RNA taken from PBMCs. The data were also submitted as part of a second study, on T cells in Graves' hyperthyroidism and ophthalmopathy.

The clonotype originates from a man aged 30-40 years with Graves disease. Specimen: peripheral blood mononuclear cells (PBMCs), collected at new diagnosis, from a patient treated with antithyroid drugs. The chain joins TRBV20-1 to TRBJ2-3; D is uncertain. The CDR3 loop is CSARSGTDTQYF. In nucleotides, the CDR3 is TGCAGTGCTAGGTCAGGAACAGATACGCAGTATTTT.